Below, one TCR beta chain is given with its context. The antigen it recognizes is unknown. No base quality values were provided; no much bigger clone lies one nucleotide off. This entry comes from a study of a mutant IDH1 vaccine in newly diagnosed glioma listed by TCRdb under 2021. As for the study more broadly: Across visits V03 through V10, patients got a total of eight vaccinations, given in weeks 1, 3, 5, 7, 11, 15, 19 and 23. Vaccination was initiated 4-6 weeks after radiotherapy alone, or concurrently with temozolomide cycles in the chemotherapy-containing groups. Of the approximately 30 treated patients, 62.5% were male and around 38% were female, and a mean age of approximately 40 years was recorded. Prior to enrollment, patients had been given standard therapy consisting of radiotherapy alone, temozolomide alone, or radiochemotherapy with temozolomide, with the combination given to most patients. Peripheral blood was drawn at six visits: V03 (baseline), V05, V07, V10, V12 and V13. Longitudinal TCRB deep sequencing was done for some 26 treated patients, wherever samples were available for exploratory analyses.

Library preparation used the immunoSEQ multiplex PCR assay. Rearranged TCR beta chain sequences were amplified using the hsTCRB Kit according to the manufacturer's protocol. An Illumina MiSeq was used to sequence the TCRB libraries. The authors' pipeline ran thus. The proprietary platform of the kit vendor was used for demultiplexing, trimming and gene mapping. Drawn from immuneACCESS, this table holds only the in-frame rearrangements with V and J called that TCRdb kept. Clones are partly lost; checked studies trace under half to an unresolved V gene and leave the rest unexplained. The V and J calls and clone size are taken from that table; D and trimming were inferred from the DNA. The sample profile shows about 36,000 clones; roughly 81% of them were found once. The leading ten clones occupy around an eighth of the sample. CDR1 is given as GTSNPN and CDR2 as SVGIG, both from the germline V gene (reference sequence). The junction carries 8 bases between V and J, which are trimmed by 1 base and 7 bases respectively. Including cysteine and phenylalanine, the CDR3 has 13 amino acids. Only the CDR3 DNA stays, 39 bases, in frame from base 1.

This specimen's time point label, per the study, means: week 5, during vaccination. Each vaccine dose, consisting of 300 ug of a 20-mer mutant IDH1 peptide in Montanide, was administered subcutaneously with topical imiquimod. Donors had newly diagnosed WHO grade 3 or 4 IDH1-mutant astrocytomas with loss of nuclear ATRX. The samples were drawn from NOA16, a multicentre, single-arm, open-label phase I trial in Germany that tested a mutant IDH1 peptide vaccine in humans for the first time. Genomic DNA for TCRB sequencing was extracted from EDTA blood using the DNeasy Blood and Tissue Kit. Summary of the overall study and its limitations: PBMC samples for TCRB deep sequencing were selected based on availability. Pseudoprogression seemed to be unrelated to changes in the top peripheral T cell clonotypes found by TCRB sequencing. The authors noted that analyses of patient blood samples could not be reproduced because of sample limitations. Across multiple MHC alleles, vaccine-induced immune responses were seen in approximately 93% of patients.

The sequence came from a man in his fifties or sixties with glioma. The V gene is TRBV30 and the J gene is TRBJ1-6; the D gene lacks a confident call. This specimen consisted of PBMCs, obtained from a glioma patient whose treatment included an IDH1 peptide vaccine. Read as DNA, the sequence is TGTGCCTGGAGTGCCTTGATGAATTCACCCCTCCACTTT. It translates as CAWSALMNSPLHF.